This T cell receptor beta chain stems from a study of Ad26.COV2.S vaccination and SARS-CoV-2 variants. Looking at the study overall: Donor was assigned to the Ad26.COV2.S arm of trial COV1001.

Assay: immunoSEQ multiplex PCR; the TCRdb copy retains only in-frame clones and omits some. The sample has some 640,000 clones, 89% seen once. The CDR3 covers 14 residues. From germline, CDR1 is LNHDA and CDR2 SQIVND (reference sequence). V lost 3 bases and J 5 bases, leaving 13 bases between the germline ends. Study-wide results and limits: Substantial breadth in spike-specific CD8+ and CD4+ T cell responses was reportedly seen after vaccination.

About this clone itself: Antigen: not known.

Treatment defined: over 15 received Ad26.COV2.S at low or high dose, single or two shots; about 5 received placebo; per-sample allocation not given. Collection of the samples took place on day 63 after the first injection of vaccine or placebo. Ad26.COV2.S expressed prefusion-stabilized spike from the original Wuhan strain. The rearrangement links TRBV19 to TRBJ2-5; a weak D match, TRBD1 (5 bases). The origin of this receptor is a person aged 18-60 years who received the Ad26.COV2.S COVID-19 vaccine or a placebo. This specimen consisted of peripheral blood, obtained in a trial of Ad26.COV2.S vaccine versus placebo. The CDR3 sequence is CASSIGQGVETQYF. CDR3 bases: TGTGCCAGTAGTATCGGGCAGGGTGTCGAGACCCAGTACTTC.